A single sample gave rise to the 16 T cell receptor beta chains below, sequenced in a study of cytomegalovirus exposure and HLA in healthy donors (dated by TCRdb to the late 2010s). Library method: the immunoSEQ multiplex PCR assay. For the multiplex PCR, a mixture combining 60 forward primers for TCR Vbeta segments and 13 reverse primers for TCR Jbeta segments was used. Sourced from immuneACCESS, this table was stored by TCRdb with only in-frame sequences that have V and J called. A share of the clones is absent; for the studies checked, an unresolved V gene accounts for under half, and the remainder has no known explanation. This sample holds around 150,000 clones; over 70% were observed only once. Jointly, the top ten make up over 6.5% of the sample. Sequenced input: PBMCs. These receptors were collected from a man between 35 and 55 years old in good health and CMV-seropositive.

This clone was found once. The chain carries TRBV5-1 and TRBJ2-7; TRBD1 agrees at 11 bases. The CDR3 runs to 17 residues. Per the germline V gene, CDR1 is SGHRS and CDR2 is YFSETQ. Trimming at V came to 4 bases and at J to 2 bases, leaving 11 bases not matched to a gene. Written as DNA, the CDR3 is TGCGCCAGCAGCGAAGGGACAGGGGGGCCCCTAACCTACGAGCAGTACTTC. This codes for CASSEGTGGPLTYEQYF.

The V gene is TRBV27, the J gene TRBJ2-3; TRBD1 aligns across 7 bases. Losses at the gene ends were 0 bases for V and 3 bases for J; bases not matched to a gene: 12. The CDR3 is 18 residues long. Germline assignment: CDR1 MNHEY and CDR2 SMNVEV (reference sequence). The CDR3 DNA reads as TGTGCCAGCAGTTTATCCAGGGGGAGAAGGAGAGGAACAGATACGCAGTATTTT. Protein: CASSLSRGRRRGTDTQYF.

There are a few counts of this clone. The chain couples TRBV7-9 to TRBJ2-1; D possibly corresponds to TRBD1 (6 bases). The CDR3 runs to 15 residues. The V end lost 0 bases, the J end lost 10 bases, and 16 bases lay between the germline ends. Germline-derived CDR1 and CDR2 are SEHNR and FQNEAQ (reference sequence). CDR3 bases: TGTGCCAGCAGCTTAGCCTTGACAGGAGAAGGGGAGCAGTTCTTC. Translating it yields CASSLALTGEGEQFF.

In DNA form, the CDR3 reads TGTGCCATCAGAACAGGGCCAAACACTGAAGCTTTCTTT. Its translation: CAIRTGPNTEAFF. The chain employs TRBV10-3 and TRBJ1-1, with a tentative D call TRBD1 (6 bases). V gave up 6 bases and J gave up 2 bases, with 10 bases separating them. This CDR3 is built from 13 residues. In germline, CDR1 is ENHRY, CDR2 SYGVKD.

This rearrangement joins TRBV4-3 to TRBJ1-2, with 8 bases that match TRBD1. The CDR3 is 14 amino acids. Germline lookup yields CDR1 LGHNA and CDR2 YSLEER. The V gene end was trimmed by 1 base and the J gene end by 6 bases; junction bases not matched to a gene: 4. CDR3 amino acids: CASSQGTGRDGYTF. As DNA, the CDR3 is TGCGCCAGCAGCCAAGGGACAGGGCGAGATGGCTACACCTTC.

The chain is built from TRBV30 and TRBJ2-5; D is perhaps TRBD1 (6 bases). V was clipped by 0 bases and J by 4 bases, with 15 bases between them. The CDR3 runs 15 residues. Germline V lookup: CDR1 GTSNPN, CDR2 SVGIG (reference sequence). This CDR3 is CAWSVWQGRRETQYF. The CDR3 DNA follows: TGTGCCTGGAGTGTATGGCAGGGGAGACGAGAGACCCAGTACTTC.

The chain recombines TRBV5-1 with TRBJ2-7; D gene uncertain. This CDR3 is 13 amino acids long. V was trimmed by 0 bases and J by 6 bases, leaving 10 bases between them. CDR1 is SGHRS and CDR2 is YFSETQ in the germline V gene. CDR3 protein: CASSLELEREQYF. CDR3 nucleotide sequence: TGCGCCAGCAGCTTGGAATTAGAGCGCGAGCAGTACTTC.

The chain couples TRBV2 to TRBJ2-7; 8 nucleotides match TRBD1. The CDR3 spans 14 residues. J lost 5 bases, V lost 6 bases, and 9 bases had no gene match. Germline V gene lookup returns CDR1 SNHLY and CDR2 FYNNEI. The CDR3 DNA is TGTGCCAGCAGCACTGACAGGGGTTCCCACGAGCAGTACTTC. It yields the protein CASSTDRGSHEQYF.

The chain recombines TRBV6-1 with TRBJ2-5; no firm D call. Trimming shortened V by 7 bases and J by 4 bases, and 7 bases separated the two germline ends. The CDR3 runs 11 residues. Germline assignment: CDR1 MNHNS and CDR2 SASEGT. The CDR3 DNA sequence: TGTGCCAGCAATTTCCTAGAGACCCAGTACTTC. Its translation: CASNFLETQYF.

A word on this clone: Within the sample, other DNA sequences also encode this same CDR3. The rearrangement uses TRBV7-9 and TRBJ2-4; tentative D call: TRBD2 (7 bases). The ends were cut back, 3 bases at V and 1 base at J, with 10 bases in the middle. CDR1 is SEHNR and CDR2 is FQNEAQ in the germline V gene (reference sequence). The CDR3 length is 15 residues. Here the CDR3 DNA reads TGTGCCAGCAGCTTGGGGGGGCTTGCCAAAAACATTCAGTACTTC. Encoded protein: CASSLGGLAKNIQYF.

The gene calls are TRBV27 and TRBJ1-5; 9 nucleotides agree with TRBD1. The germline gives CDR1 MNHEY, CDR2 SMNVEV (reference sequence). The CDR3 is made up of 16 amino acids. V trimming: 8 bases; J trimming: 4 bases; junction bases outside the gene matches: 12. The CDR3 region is CASRGAGQGTNQPQHF. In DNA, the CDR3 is TGTGCCAGCCGTGGGGCCGGACAGGGGACTAATCAGCCCCAGCATTTT.

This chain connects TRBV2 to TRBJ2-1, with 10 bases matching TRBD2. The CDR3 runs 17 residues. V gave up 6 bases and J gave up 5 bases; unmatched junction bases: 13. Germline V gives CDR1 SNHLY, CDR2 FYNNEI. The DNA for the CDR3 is TGTGCCAGCAGCGCTTTTCCCGGGACTAGCGTCGACAATGAGCAGTTCTTC. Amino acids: CASSAFPGTSVDNEQFF.

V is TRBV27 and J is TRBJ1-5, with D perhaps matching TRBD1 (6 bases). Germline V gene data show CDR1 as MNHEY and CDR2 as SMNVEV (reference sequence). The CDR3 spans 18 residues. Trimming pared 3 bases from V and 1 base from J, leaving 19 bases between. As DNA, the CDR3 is TGTGCCAGCAGTTTCCGGGCACAGGGTTCGGCGAGCAATCAGCCCCAGCATTTT. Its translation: CASSFRAQGSASNQPQHF.

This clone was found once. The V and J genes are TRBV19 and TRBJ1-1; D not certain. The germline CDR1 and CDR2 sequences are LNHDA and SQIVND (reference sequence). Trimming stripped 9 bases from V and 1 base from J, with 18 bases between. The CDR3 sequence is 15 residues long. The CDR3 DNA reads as TGTGCCAGCATATCTAACTCACGTACGAACACTGAAGCTTTCTTT. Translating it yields CASISNSRTNTEAFF.

This CDR3 is CASSGWDRGAQYF. CDR3 coding DNA: TGTGCCAGCAGTGGTTGGGACAGGGGAGCCCAGTACTTC. The rearrangement links TRBV6-1 to TRBJ2-5, with 10 bases identical to TRBD1. Germline V gene lookup returns CDR1 MNHNS and CDR2 SASEGT. The CDR3 spans 13 residues. J was trimmed by 9 bases and V by 4 bases; bases with no gene match: 5.

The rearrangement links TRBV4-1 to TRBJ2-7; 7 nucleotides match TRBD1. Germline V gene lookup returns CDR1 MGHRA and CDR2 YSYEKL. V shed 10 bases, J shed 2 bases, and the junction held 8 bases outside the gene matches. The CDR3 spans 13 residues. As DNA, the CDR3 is TGCGCCACCGCAAGGGACAGACCCTACGAGCAGTACTTC. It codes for CATARDRPYEQYF.